This T cell receptor (beta chain) was found in a study of CD8 T cells in Susac syndrome. The germline V and J ends were trimmed by 0 bases and 0 bases, with 13 bases remaining between them. The CDR3 totals 17 residues. Germline values: CDR1 SGDLS, CDR2 YYNGEE. RNA amounts of 0.5 to 1 ug underwent reverse transcription with random hexamers. TCRdb re-analysed the immunoSEQ multiplex PCR reads in MiXCR, keeping a single row per CDR3 protein. Counted here are more than 100,000 distinct CDR3 sequences, about 95% occurring once; the ten biggest clones make up roughly 0.13%. Source material: CD4+ T cells from PBMCs. The clonotype was recovered from a human donor in good health. The chain links TRBV9 to TRBJ2-1; D gene ambiguous. CDR3 region: CASSVDWEGSSYNEQFF. DNA for the CDR3: TGTGCCAGCAGCGTAGATTGGGAAGGTAGCTCCTACAATGAGCAGTTCTTC. Full variable domain (outside the CDR3, taken from reference TRBV9 and TRBJ2-1): DSGVTQTPKHLITATGQRVTLRCSPRSGDLSVYWYQQSLDQGLQFLIQYYNGEERAKGNILERFSAQQFPDLHSELNLSSLELGDSALYFCASSVDWEGSSYNEQFFGPGTRLTVL.